A single sample gave rise to the 26 T cell receptor beta chains below, sequenced in a study of T cell responses to AZD1222 COVID-19 vaccine. Measured with immunoSEQ multiplex PCR; TCRdb has only the in-frame clones, and not every one. This table holds some 100,000 clones, roughly 89% found once. Material: peripheral blood, obtained on day 0 of AZD1222 vaccination. The source is an adult in good health.

CDR3 region: CATSRAGTGGEKLFF. The DNA of the CDR3 is TGTGCCACCAGCAGAGCCGGGACCGGGGGGGAAAAACTGTTTTTT. This chain joins TRBV15 and TRBJ1-4; D might be TRBD1 (5 bases). The V end lost 1 base, the J end lost 8 bases, and 14 bases lay between the germline ends. The CDR3 loop spans 15 amino acids. Germline V gene lookup returns CDR1 LNHNV and CDR2 YYDKDF (reference sequence).

The gene calls are TRBV27 and TRBJ2-7, with TRBD2 as a possible D gene (6 bases). The germline V and J ends were trimmed by 1 base and 0 bases, with 13 bases remaining between them. The CDR3 runs to 16 residues. From germline, CDR1 is MNHEY and CDR2 SMNVEV (reference sequence). This CDR3 reads CASSLYSGESSYEQYF. For the CDR3, the DNA is TGTGCCAGCAGTTTATATTCGGGGGAGAGCTCCTACGAGCAGTACTTC.

This clone has only a few counts. The genes are TRBV7-3 and TRBJ1-2; D is perhaps TRBD1 (6 bases). V was shortened by 2 bases and J by 4 bases, with 8 bases between the two germline ends. The CDR3 is 13 residues long. The germline V gene has CDR1 SGHTA and CDR2 FQGTGA. CDR3 in amino acids: CASSLGGLYGYTF. In nucleotides, the CDR3 is TGTGCCAGCAGCTTAGGGGGGCTCTATGGCTACACCTTC. The full variable domain, in which reference TRBV7-3 and TRBJ1-2 provide the parts outside the CDR3, is GAGVSQTPSNKVTEKGKYVELRCDPISGHTALYWYRQSLGQGPEFLIYFQGTGAADDSGLPNDRFFAVRPEGSVSTLKIQRTERGDSAVYLCASSLGGLYGYTFGSGTRLTVV.

Only one count was recorded for this clone. The chain combines TRBV6-5 with TRBJ2-3; D not resolved. The CDR3 contains 13 residues. Germline CDR1 reads MNHEY; CDR2 reads SVGAGI. V dropped 6 bases and J dropped 9 bases, with 16 bases sitting between them. Here the CDR3 reads CASSPNIVGTQYF. The CDR3 DNA sequence: TGTGCCAGCAGCCCAAATATTGTCGGGACGCAGTATTTT.

This clone was counted a few times. The chain joins TRBV4-3 to TRBJ1-1; D is ambiguous. Deletions cut 0 bases from V and 0 bases from J, with 17 bases between. This CDR3 contains 18 residues. Germline V gene data show CDR1 as LGHNA and CDR2 as YSLEER. CDR3 sequence: CASSQDWPARYLNTEAFF. The CDR3 nucleotides read TGCGCCAGCAGCCAAGACTGGCCAGCACGTTACTTGAACACTGAAGCTTTCTTT.

The V call is TRBV18, the J call TRBJ1-1; D gene uncertain. Germline CDR1 KGHSH, CDR2 LQKENI. V shed 1 base and J shed 1 base, with 7 bases lying between them. The CDR3 extends over 14 amino acids. The CDR3 reads CASSPRGWNTEAFF. As DNA, the CDR3 is TGTGCCAGCTCACCACGAGGGTGGAACACTGAAGCTTTCTTT.

The rearrangement links TRBV28 to TRBJ2-6, with TRBD1 as a possible D gene (5 bases). Trimming pared 6 bases from V and 4 bases from J, leaving 13 bases between. This CDR3 region has 15 residues. Germline V gives CDR1 MDHEN, CDR2 SYDVKM. CDR3: CASSTRTRGANVLTF. In nucleotides, the CDR3 is TGTGCCAGCAGCACCCGGACACGAGGGGCCAACGTCCTGACTTTC.

This chain links TRBV6-1 with TRBJ1-1; D is unclear. Germline CDR1 MNHNS, CDR2 SASEGT. This CDR3 spans 13 amino acids. Trimming cost V 4 bases and J 1 base, with 7 bases left between them. CDR3 protein: CASSVTGNTEAFF. In nucleotides, the CDR3 is TGTGCCAGCAGTGTTACGGGGAACACTGAAGCTTTCTTT.

The gene calls are TRBV30 and TRBJ2-5, with TRBD1 matching 8 bases. Trimming removed 1 base from V and 7 bases from J; junction bases left unmatched: 5. Germline-derived CDR1 and CDR2 are GTSNPN and SVGIG (reference sequence). The CDR3 totals 13 residues. This CDR3 is CAWSADRVGTQYF. The CDR3 DNA follows: TGTGCCTGGAGTGCGGACAGGGTGGGGACCCAGTACTTC.

The chain recombines TRBV6-2 or TRBV6-3 with TRBJ1-2; 8 bases line up with TRBD1. V was pared by 4 bases and J by 8 bases, with 15 bases of the junction left unmatched. Germline-derived CDR1 and CDR2 are MNHEY and SVGEGT. CDR3 size: 16 residues. The CDR3 loop reads CASSFYSRTGMRGYTF. CDR3 nucleotide sequence: TGTGCCAGCAGTTTCTATTCTCGGACAGGGATGAGAGGCTACACCTTC.

CDR3 DNA: TGTGCCAGCAGCCAACGGCAGGGAGGTGAAAAACTGTTTTTT. Translation: CASSQRQGGEKLFF. The genes are TRBV3-1 (or the pseudogene TRBV3-2) and TRBJ1-4, with D perhaps matching TRBD1 (5 bases). Germline V CDR1 and CDR2: LGHDT, YNNKEL (reference sequence). The CDR3 is 14 residues long. The V end was cut by 2 bases, the J end by 7 bases, with 11 bases between.

The chain joins TRBV7-9 to TRBJ1-4; 10 positions agree with TRBD1. V was clipped by 5 bases and J by 6 bases; unmatched bases: 6. The CDR3 has 15 residues. The germline gives CDR1 SEHNR, CDR2 FQNEAQ (reference sequence). The CDR3 region has the DNA TGTGCCAGCAGCGTATCCGGGACAGGGGATGAAAAACTGTTTTTT. Translation: CASSVSGTGDEKLFF.

The rearrangement joins TRBV28 to TRBJ1-2; D is ambiguous. Trimming shortened V by 5 bases and J by 3 bases, and 13 bases separated the two germline ends. The germline V gene has CDR1 MDHEN and CDR2 SYDVKM. The CDR3 consists of 14 residues. The CDR3 loop reads CASSRTVRDYGYTF. The CDR3 DNA follows: TGTGCCAGCAGTCGGACGGTGCGAGACTATGGCTACACCTTC.

The chain combines TRBV5-1 with TRBJ1-2; D remains ambiguous. Germline loops: CDR1 SGHRS, CDR2 YFSETQ. CDR3 length: 13 amino acids. V was trimmed by 0 bases and J by 3 bases, leaving 6 bases between them. CDR3 in DNA: TGCGCCAGCAGCTTGGATCCGGACTATGGCTACACCTTC. Amino acids: CASSLDPDYGYTF. The full variable domain, in which reference TRBV5-1 and TRBJ1-2 provide the parts outside the CDR3, is KAGVTQTPRYLIKTRGQQVTLSCSPISGHRSVSWYQQTPGQGLQFLFEYFSETQRNKGNFPGRFSGRQFSNSRSEMNVSTLELGDSALYLCASSLDPDYGYTFGSGTRLTVV.

The chain couples TRBV19 to TRBJ2-3, with no clear D. Germline V gives CDR1 LNHDA, CDR2 SQIVND (reference sequence). V was pared by 5 bases and J by 0 bases, with 9 bases between. CDR3 length: 14 residues. In nucleotides, the CDR3 is TGTGCCAGTAGTCCTCAGCATAGCACAGATACGCAGTATTTT. This gives the protein CASSPQHSTDTQYF.

V usage is TRBV30 and J usage is TRBJ2-5, with a possible D match to TRBD1 (6 bases). CDR1 is GTSNPN and CDR2 is SVGIG in the germline V gene (reference sequence). Trimming removed 3 bases from V and 6 bases from J, with 17 bases in between. The CDR3 length is 14 residues. The CDR3 protein is CAWRPQGAQKTQYF. The CDR3 DNA reads TGTGCCTGGAGGCCACAGGGAGCCCAGAAGACCCAGTACTTC. The variable domain in full, completed from reference TRBV30 and TRBJ2-5, reads SQTIHQWPATLVQPVGSPLSLECTVEGTSNPNLYWYRQAAGRGLQLLFYSVGIGQISSEVPQNLSASRPQDRQFILSSKKLLLSDSGFYLCAWRPQGAQKTQYFGPGTRLLVL.

The chain couples TRBV5-1 to TRBJ1-6, with TRBD1 identical over 7 bases. The CDR3 runs 15 residues. The germline V gene encodes CDR1 SGHRS and CDR2 YFSETQ. The junction had 7 bases not matched to a gene; V was cut back by 4 bases and J by 6 bases. CDR3 sequence: CASSGGQNPNSPLHF. Here the CDR3 DNA reads TGCGCCAGCAGCGGGGGACAGAACCCTAATTCACCCCTCCACTTT. Full variable domain (rest looked up from reference TRBV5-1 and TRBJ1-6): KAGVTQTPRYLIKTRGQQVTLSCSPISGHRSVSWYQQTPGQGLQFLFEYFSETQRNKGNFPGRFSGRQFSNSRSEMNVSTLELGDSALYLCASSGGQNPNSPLHFGNGTRLTVT.

The chain combines TRBV15 with TRBJ1-2, with 8 bases identical to TRBD1. The V segment lost 0 bases and the J segment 6 bases; nucleotides outside the gene matches: 9. Germline CDR1 is LNHNV and CDR2 is YYDKDF (reference sequence). The CDR3 runs 16 residues. The CDR3 protein is CATSRDWGQVFHGYTF. DNA of the CDR3: TGTGCCACCAGCAGAGATTGGGGACAGGTGTTCCATGGCTACACCTTC.

This rearrangement joins TRBV11-2 to TRBJ2-3; D is perhaps TRBD2 (6 bases). V was cut by 5 bases and J by 6 bases, with 24 bases left in between. The CDR3 loop spans 17 amino acids. Germline V gene data show CDR1 as SGHAT and CDR2 as FQNNGV. CDR3 sequence reads: CASSLLPGGTGRDTQYF. DNA of the CDR3: TGTGCCAGCAGCCTCCTGCCGGGCGGGACCGGTAGGGATACGCAGTATTTT.

This chain joins TRBV6-4 and TRBJ2-2, with 7 positions matching TRBD1. Germline values: CDR1 MRHNA, CDR2 SNTAGT. The V segment lost 4 bases and the J segment 3 bases; nucleotides outside the gene matches: 2. The CDR3 spans 14 residues. DNA for the CDR3: TGTGCCAGCAGTGCCCAGGGGGACACCGGGGAGCTGTTTTTT. Amino acids: CASSAQGDTGELFF.

V and J are TRBV7-9 and TRBJ1-5, with unresolved D. The V and J ends lost 5 bases and 0 bases respectively, with 8 bases between them. Germline CDR1 reads SEHNR; CDR2 reads FQNEAQ (reference sequence). This CDR3 is built from 14 residues. This CDR3 reads CASSVEYSNQPQHF. The CDR3 nucleotides are TGTGCCAGCAGCGTTGAGTATAGCAATCAGCCCCAGCATTTT.

The chain is built from TRBV6-2 or TRBV6-3 and TRBJ1-1; no reliable D call. V lost 2 bases and J lost 4, with 14 bases in between. Germline V gene data show CDR1 as MNHEY and CDR2 as SVGEGT. The CDR3 extends over 15 amino acids. CDR3 residues: CASSYGMGLGTEAFF. CDR3 coding DNA: TGTGCCAGCAGTTACGGGATGGGTCTTGGCACTGAAGCTTTCTTT.

This clone was seen a few times. This chain links TRBV12-3 or TRBV12-4 with TRBJ1-1; weak D call: TRBD1 (5 bases). This CDR3 contains 13 residues. V dropped 5 bases and J dropped 3 bases, with 10 bases sitting between them. Written as DNA, the CDR3 is TGTGCCAGCAGTCTTGACAGTTACACTGAAGCTTTCTTT. It yields the protein CASSLDSYTEAFF.

J is TRBJ2-7 and V is TRBV4-1; 11 nucleotides line up with TRBD2. V dropped 1 base and J dropped 3; count of bases not matched to a gene: 5. Germline CDR1 MGHRA, CDR2 YSYEKL. CDR3 length equals 16 residues. The CDR3 region has the DNA TGCGCCAGCAGCCAAGTTCGTACTAGCGGGGGCTACGAGCAGTACTTC. Translating gives CASSQVRTSGGYEQYF.

CDR3: CASSEGGWTARNTEAFF. In nucleotides, the CDR3 is TGTGCCAGCAGTGAAGGGGGGTGGACAGCTCGGAACACTGAAGCTTTCTTT. The chain couples TRBV6-1 to TRBJ1-1; D perhaps matches TRBD1 (6 bases). The CDR3 spans 17 residues. In germline, CDR1 is MNHNS, CDR2 SASEGT. Trimming removed 1 base from V and 1 base from J, with 16 bases in between.

The V and J genes are TRBV19 and TRBJ2-3, with unresolved D. The CDR3 consists of 14 residues. CDR1 is LNHDA, CDR2 SQIVND, per germline (reference sequence). The ends were cut back, 3 bases at V and 0 bases at J, with 7 bases in the middle. CDR3 sequence (DNA): TGTGCCAGTAGTATTGCACATAGCACAGATACGCAGTATTTT. Amino acids: CASSIAHSTDTQYF.